This is a list of T cell receptor beta chains from one sample in a study of TIL therapy for anti-PD-1-resistant metastatic lung cancer. Sequencing used immunoSEQ multiplex PCR; TCRdb keeps in-frame clones, though not all of them. This table has roughly 58,000 clones, 75% to 85% appearing once. The input for sequencing was blood, taken at baseline. The source is a person aged 25-85 years with non-small cell lung cancer. The CDR3 runs from the conserved cysteine through the conserved F or W. D genes are given only for firm matches. Size tells how often a clone was seen (once, few, many) or the class of an expanded clone, and some rows leave it out.

v_call	cdr3_length	j_call	clone_size	d_call	cdr3_nt	cdr3_aa
TRBV19	13	TRBJ1-2	NA	TRBD1	TGTGCCAGTAGAAAGGGGGCAGAACGGGGCTACACCTTC	CASRKGAERGYTF
TRBV28	16	TRBJ2-7	NA	TRBD2	TGTGCCAGCAGTCCCGGCGGAGCGGGAGCGTCCTACGAGCAGTACTTC	CASSPGGAGASYEQYF
TRBV6-5	16	TRBJ2-2	NA	NA	TGTGCCAGCAGTTACTCGAGAGTTGGCGGCACCGGGGAGCTGTTTTTT	CASSYSRVGGTGELFF
TRBV3-1/TRBV3-2	18	TRBJ2-6	NA	NA	TGTGCCAGCAGCCAAGGTTCGGGACACAGCTCTGGGGCCAACGTCCTGACTTTC	CASSQGSGHSSGANVLTF
TRBV11-3	12	TRBJ1-5	NA	NA	TGTGCCAGCAGCCGCGTCGGGCAGCCCCAGCATTTT	CASSRVGQPQHF
TRBV11-2	16	TRBJ2-3	once	TRBD2	TGTGCCAGCAGCAAGAGCGGGAGGGCCTATGAAGATACGCAGTATTTT	CASSKSGRAYEDTQYF
TRBV7-2	13	TRBJ2-7	NA	TRBD1	TGTGCCAGCACCCATAACAGGGGCCACGAGCAGTACTTC	CASTHNRGHEQYF
TRBV3-1/TRBV3-2	14	TRBJ2-7	few	NA	TGTGCCAGCAGCCAAGAGGGCACTTCCTACGAGCAGTACTTC	CASSQEGTSYEQYF
TRBV14	15	TRBJ2-5	NA	NA	TGTGCCAGCAGCCAAGCCCGACGTTACGGGGAGACCCAGTACTTC	CASSQARRYGETQYF
TRBV18	16	TRBJ1-4	NA	NA	TGTGCCAGCTCGCCCGGGCTCGTCGAGACTAATGAAAAACTGTTTTTT	CASSPGLVETNEKLFF
TRBV2	14	TRBJ2-1	NA	TRBD1	TGTGCCAGCAGTGAGGACAGGGGAGGTGGTGAGCAGTTCTTC	CASSEDRGGGEQFF
TRBV28	16	TRBJ2-7	NA	TRBD2	TGTGCCAGCAGTTTTTCTAGCGGGACTAAGAGGGGGGAGCAGTACTTC	CASSFSSGTKRGEQYF
TRBV2	15	TRBJ2-1	NA	TRBD2	TGTGCCAGCAGCACCGGGACTAGCTATAACAATGAGCAGTTCTTC	CASSTGTSYNNEQFF
TRBV7-9	13	TRBJ2-1	few	NA	TGTGCCAGCAGCTTAGGCCCCATCGATGAGCAGTTCTTC	CASSLGPIDEQFF
TRBV5-6	17	TRBJ1-3	NA	TRBD1	TGTGCCAGCAGCTTGGTCGGACAGGGGACTTCTGGAAACACCATATATTTT	CASSLVGQGTSGNTIYF
TRBV29-1	14	TRBJ2-2	NA	TRBD2	TGCAGCGTCCGACCGGGGGGTTCCACCGGGGAGCTGTTTTTT	CSVRPGGSTGELFF
TRBV5-8	13	TRBJ2-7	NA	NA	TGTGCCAGCAGCTCGATGTCAGCGGGTCAAGCTGACTTC	CASSSMSAGQADF
TRBV4-1	15	TRBJ1-2	NA	TRBD1	TGCGCCAGCAGCCAAGTTACAGGACAGGGGGGTGGCTACACCTTC	CASSQVTGQGGGYTF
TRBV5-1	18	TRBJ2-3	NA	TRBD1	TGCGCCAGCAGCCTCCGGGACAGGGGTCTATTTGTGACAGATACGCAGTATTTT	CASSLRDRGLFVTDTQYF
TRBV7-2	15	TRBJ1-5	NA	NA	TGTGCCAGCAGCTTAGGCCCCATCAGCAATCAGCCCCAGCATTTT	CASSLGPISNQPQHF
TRBV6-5	14	TRBJ1-5	NA	NA	TGTGCCAGCAGTTACGCGGCAGGGATTCAGCCCCAGCATTTT	CASSYAAGIQPQHF
TRBV7-2	15	TRBJ2-1	NA	TRBD2	TGTGCCAGCAGCGCCGCCGGGGGGGCGAACAATGAGCAGTTCTTC	CASSAAGGANNEQFF
TRBV7-9	16	TRBJ1-2	NA	NA	TGTGCCAGCACCTTGGGGAGAGGTGGGATCAACTATGGCTACACCTTC	CASTLGRGGINYGYTF
TRBV7-6	15	TRBJ1-4	NA	NA	TGTGCCAGCAGCCCGCGGACAGCAACTAATGAAAAACTGTTTTTT	CASSPRTATNEKLFF
TRBV6-2/TRBV6-3	20	TRBJ2-1	NA	TRBD2	TGTGCCAGCAGTCACCCCACGGGACTAGCGGGAGGCCCTAAATACAATGAGCAGTTCTTC	CASSHPTGLAGGPKYNEQFF
TRBV28	14	TRBJ2-5	NA	NA	TGTGCCAGCAGTCCTTCGTCCTTCGGCGAGACCCAGTACTTC	CASSPSSFGETQYF
TRBV15	14	TRBJ1-1	once	NA	TGTGCCACCAGCAGAGGCGCGTCGAACACTGAAGCTTTCTTT	CATSRGASNTEAFF
TRBV28	15	TRBJ1-6	NA	TRBD1	TGTGCCAGCAGTTTATCGACAGGGAGGGATTCACCCCTCCACTTT	CASSLSTGRDSPLHF
TRBV29-1	9	TRBJ1-1	NA	NA	TGCAGCGTCCCCGGGGGGGCTTTCTTT	CSVPGGAFF
TRBV10-3	16	TRBJ1-3	NA	NA	TGTGCCATCAGTGACCCCACGCGCTCCGGGGGAAACACCATATATTTT	CAISDPTRSGGNTIYF
TRBV5-1	15	TRBJ2-1	NA	TRBD2	TGCGCCAGCAGCCCGACTAGCGGGGCGACCAATGAGCAGTTCTTC	CASSPTSGATNEQFF
TRBV3-1/TRBV3-2	13	TRBJ2-3	NA	NA	TGTGCCAGCAGCCTCGGGGACCGTCTAACGCAGTATTTT	CASSLGDRLTQYF
TRBV10-1	15	TRBJ2-3	NA	TRBD2	TGCGCCAGCAGTGCGACTAGCGGGGGGGCAGATACGCAGTATTTT	CASSATSGGADTQYF
TRBV28	13	TRBJ2-7	NA	NA	TGTGCCAGCAGTCGCAGGGTTATTGACGAGCAGTACTTC	CASSRRVIDEQYF
TRBV2	19	TRBJ2-5	NA	TRBD2	TGTGCCAGCAGTGTATCGTCTAGCGGGGGAGTCCGTTTCTACGAGACCCAGTACTTC	CASSVSSSGGVRFYETQYF
TRBV6-4	11	TRBJ2-1	NA	NA	TGCATCCATGGGGCCCGCGGGGAGCAGTTCTTC	CIHGARGEQFF
TRBV6-6	15	TRBJ2-7	NA	TRBD1	TGTGCCAGCAGCGACATTAGACAGGGCTCCTACGAGCAGTACTTC	CASSDIRQGSYEQYF
TRBV5-8	12	TRBJ2-6	NA	NA	TGTGCCGGCTCGTCTGGGGCCAACGTCCTGACTTTC	CAGSSGANVLTF
TRBV5-1	15	TRBJ1-1	NA	NA	TGCGCCAGCAGCTTAGGGGTCCCATTGAACACTGAAGCTTTCTTT	CASSLGVPLNTEAFF
TRBV5-4	17	TRBJ2-3	NA	TRBD2	TGTGCCAGCAGCTTGGGTGGAGCGGGGGGGCCCCCAGATACGCAGTATTTT	CASSLGGAGGPPDTQYF
TRBV6-5	14	TRBJ1-5	NA	NA	TGTGCCAGCAGAACCGGCAATAGCAATCAGCCCCAGCATTTT	CASRTGNSNQPQHF
TRBV6-2/TRBV6-3	14	TRBJ1-6	NA	NA	TGTGCCAGCAGTTACTCGACGTATAATTCACCCCTCCACTTT	CASSYSTYNSPLHF
TRBV19	16	TRBJ2-1	NA	NA	TGTGCCAGTAGTATAATTGACGCGAGCTCCTACAATGAGCAGTTCTTC	CASSIIDASSYNEQFF
TRBV28	17	TRBJ2-1	NA	NA	TGTGCCAGCAGTTTGGGCACCGGGACGTCTTCATTTCCGCCCCAGTTCTTC	CASSLGTGTSSFPPQFF
TRBV4-1	16	TRBJ1-2	NA	TRBD1	TGCGCCAGCAGTGTAGGTTGGGGACAGGACCTTTATGGCTACACCTTC	CASSVGWGQDLYGYTF
TRBV19	16	TRBJ2-2	NA	NA	TGTGCCAGTAGTCGCGGCCCGGGCCCTAGCCCCGGGGAGCTGTTTTTT	CASSRGPGPSPGELFF
TRBV28	15	TRBJ2-1	NA	TRBD2	TGTGCCAGCAGCTCCCCGGGACTAGTTTACAATGAGCAGTTCTTC	CASSSPGLVYNEQFF
TRBV28	15	TRBJ1-5	NA	TRBD1	TGTGCCAGCGCCGCCAGGGACAGGGTAATTCAGCCCCAGCATTTT	CASAARDRVIQPQHF
TRBV4-2	12	TRBJ2-7	NA	NA	TGTGCCAGCAGCCAAGGAGGATACGAGCAGTACTTC	CASSQGGYEQYF
TRBV5-1	15	TRBJ2-5	NA	TRBD1	TGCGCCAGCAGCCTAGGGACAGGGGGCGGCGAGACCCAGTACTTC	CASSLGTGGGETQYF
TRBV28	15	TRBJ2-2	NA	TRBD1	TGTGCCAGCAGTTTTATACAGGGGGCTGGCGGGGAGCTGTTTTTT	CASSFIQGAGGELFF
TRBV28	13	TRBJ1-2	once	NA	TGTGCCAGCAAAAGGGCAACAAACTATGGCTACACCTTC	CASKRATNYGYTF
TRBV5-5	15	TRBJ1-1	NA	NA	TGTGCCAGCAGCCCTTCTGGGTGGGGGGACACTGAAGCTTTCTTT	CASSPSGWGDTEAFF
TRBV5-1	15	TRBJ2-7	NA	TRBD1	TGCGCCAGCAGCCCCAGGGGGCTTCTCACCTACGAGCAGTACTTC	CASSPRGLLTYEQYF
TRBV5-1	14	TRBJ2-3	NA	NA	TGCGCCAGCAGCGTTACAGGGACAACAGATACGCAGTATTTT	CASSVTGTTDTQYF
TRBV10-3	14	TRBJ1-3	NA	NA	TGTGCCACCGCGCCCAGTAGCTCTGGAAACACCATATATTTT	CATAPSSSGNTIYF
TRBV28	10	TRBJ2-7	NA	NA	TGTGCCAGCAGTAGATACGAGCAGTACTTC	CASSRYEQYF